This TCR beta chain was observed in a study of cytomegalovirus exposure and HLA in healthy donors. The study's findings and limits: CMV antigen specificity of a few CMV-associated chains was confirmed in vitro.

Each donor's status was that of a healthy bone marrow donor. In regard to this clone: Antigen unknown.

The PCR had 60 Vbeta and 13 Jbeta primers. Here immunoSEQ multiplex PCR was the method, and the copy in TCRdb shows in-frame clones only, minus some. This sample yields around 130,000 clones, of which 6.5% to 9.5% are seen a single time; approximately 6.6% belongs to the top ten. CDR1 MNHNS and CDR2 SASEGT come from the germline V gene. Trimming left V 5 bases short and J 9 bases short, with 16 bases between. The CDR3 has 13 amino acids. The sequenced material came from PBMCs. The origin of this receptor is a woman aged 35 to 49 in good health and CMV-seropositive. The gene calls are TRBV6-1 and TRBJ1-1, with TRBD1 as a possible D gene (6 bases). The CDR3 bases are TGTGCCAGCAGTATTTTACAGGGTGATAAAGCTTTCTTT. Its protein product is CASSILQGDKAFF.